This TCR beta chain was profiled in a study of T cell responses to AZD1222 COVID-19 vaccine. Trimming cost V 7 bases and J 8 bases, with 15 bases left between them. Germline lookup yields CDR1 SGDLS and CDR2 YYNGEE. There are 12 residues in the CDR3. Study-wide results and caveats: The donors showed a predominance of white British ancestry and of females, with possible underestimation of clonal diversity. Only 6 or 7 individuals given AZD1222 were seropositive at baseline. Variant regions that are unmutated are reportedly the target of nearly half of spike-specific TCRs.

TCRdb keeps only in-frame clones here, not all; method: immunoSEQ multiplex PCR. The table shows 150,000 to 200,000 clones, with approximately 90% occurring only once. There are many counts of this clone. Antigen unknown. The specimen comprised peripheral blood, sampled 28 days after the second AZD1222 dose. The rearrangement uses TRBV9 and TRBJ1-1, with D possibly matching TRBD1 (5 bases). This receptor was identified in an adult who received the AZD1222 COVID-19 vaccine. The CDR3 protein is CASGRVGGEAFF. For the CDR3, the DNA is TGTGCCAGCGGTCGGGTTGGGGGAGAAGCTTTCTTT. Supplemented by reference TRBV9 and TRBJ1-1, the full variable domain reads DSGVTQTPKHLITATGQRVTLRCSPRSGDLSVYWYQQSLDQGLQFLIQYYNGEERAKGNILERFSAQQFPDLHSELNLSSLELGDSALYFCASGRVGGEAFFGQGTRLTVV.